The next 12 T cell receptor beta chains were all read from a single sample in a study of CD8 T cells in ankylosing spondylitis (TCRdb year 2017). The library came from 5' RACE. This sample was sequenced with an Illumina HiSeq 2500. TCRdb handled the public reads itself, with Q25 trimming in fastp and clone calling in MiXCR, and kept productive beta chains. Entries that share a CDR3 protein sequence are merged under the most common genes and DNA. Present in this sample are some 120,000 distinct CDR3 sequences, around 13% of which were seen just once. 2.5% to 3% of the sample rests with the top ten. The sequenced sample was blood, either unsorted or a sorted T cell fraction (not recorded which). These receptors were taken from a female donor with ankylosing spondylitis or in good health (not recorded which).

J is TRBJ1-5 and V is TRBV18; 9 bases are a match to TRBD1. Germline trimming cut 3 bases from V and 2 bases from J; bases unmatched to any gene: 11. Germline V CDR1 and CDR2: KGHSH, LQKENI. The CDR3 has 18 amino acids. The CDR3 sequence: CASSPPYRGRDRNQPQHF. CDR3 nucleotide sequence: TGTGCCAGCTCACCCCCTTACAGGGGGCGCGATCGCAATCAGCCCCAGCATTTT.

In this sample, this clonotype turned up many times. The chain recombines TRBV7-2 with TRBJ1-1; a weak D match, TRBD1 (5 bases). The CDR3 sequence is 14 residues long. Trimming took off 0 bases at V and 2 bases at J, with 7 bases between the two ends. Germline CDR1 reads SGHTA; CDR2 reads FQGNSA. The CDR3 nucleotides are TGTGCCAGCAGCTTAGCCACAGGTAACACTGAAGCTTTCTTT. This encodes CASSLATGNTEAFF.

This clonotype was picked up a small number of times. The V call is TRBV27, the J call TRBJ1-1; TRBD1 matches 9 bases. Trimming took 7 bases from V and 5 from J; bases not matched to a gene: 11. CDR1 and CDR2 from the germline V gene are MNHEY and SMNVEV (reference sequence). This CDR3 region has 15 residues. In nucleotides, the CDR3 is TGTGCCAGCAAATCCCGGGACAGGGTTTTGACTGAAGCTTTCTTT. Translating it yields CASKSRDRVLTEAFF.

As for this clonotype: A junction end diverges from the germline sequence, so it may reflect a read error. This rearrangement joins TRBV6-1 to TRBJ2-3; 11 bases match TRBD2. This CDR3 has 16 amino acids. The germline V gene has CDR1 MNHNS and CDR2 SASEGT. CDR3 sequence reads: CASREVAGGNTDTQYF. For the CDR3, the DNA is TGTGCCAGCAGAGAAGTAGCGGGGGGGAACACAGATACGCAGTATTTT.

In this sample, this clonotype turned up many times. The CDR3 loop is CAISGVSAGGTDTQYF. CDR3 nucleotide sequence: TGTGCCATCAGTGGGGTTTCGGCGGGGGGAACAGATACGCAGTATTTT. The V gene is TRBV10-3, the J gene TRBJ2-3, with 8 bases fitting TRBD2. Germline V gives CDR1 ENHRY, CDR2 SYGVKD. This CDR3 spans 16 amino acids. Trimming at V came to 4 bases and at J to 3 bases, leaving 9 bases not matched to a gene.

This clonotype appeared many times. The chain couples TRBV12-3 or TRBV12-4 to TRBJ1-6; D is possibly TRBD1 (6 bases). Trimming pared 3 bases from V and 9 bases from J, leaving 15 bases between. The CDR3 runs 15 residues. CDR3 coding DNA: TGTGCCAGCAGTTTCAGGCAGGGGATGATTTCACCCCTCCACTTT. Its translation is CASSFRQGMISPLHF.

The chain recombines TRBV28 with TRBJ2-7; tentatively, D is TRBD1 (6 bases). This CDR3 spans 14 amino acids. The germline V gene encodes CDR1 MDHEN and CDR2 SYDVKM. V was shortened by 5 bases and J by 0 bases, with 11 bases between the two germline ends. The CDR3 DNA reads TGTGCCAGCAGTCGGGACACCCTCTCCTACGAGCAGTACTTC. Translation gives CASSRDTLSYEQYF.

The V gene is TRBV12-3 or TRBV12-4, the J gene TRBJ1-6; D may be TRBD1 (6 bases). Trimming shortened V by 3 bases and J by 5 bases, and 11 bases separated the two germline ends. This CDR3 has 15 amino acids. CDR3 amino acids: CASSFAGGDNSPLHF. The CDR3 coding sequence is TGTGCCAGCAGTTTCGCTGGGGGCGATAATTCACCCCTCCACTTT.

This clonotype has more than one count but fewer than ten. The chain links TRBV7-9 to TRBJ2-1; 8 nucleotides agree with TRBD2. Trimming cost V 7 bases and J 6 bases; bases outside gene matches: 8. CDR1 SEHNR and CDR2 FQNEAQ come from the germline V gene (reference sequence). This CDR3 region has 14 residues. As DNA, the CDR3 is TGTGCCAGCACCGTTAGCGGGGACCGCAATGAGCAGTTCTTC. It specifies CASTVSGDRNEQFF.

This clonotype has a handful of counts. The chain combines TRBV10-1 with TRBJ2-2; the match to TRBD2 covers 13 bases. CDR1 and CDR2 (germline): WNHNN, SYGVQD (reference sequence). The V gene end was trimmed by 6 bases and the J gene end by 6 bases; junction bases not matched to a gene: 4. The CDR3 sequence is 15 residues long. As DNA, the CDR3 is TGCGCCAGCAGGACGGGACTAGCGGGATCCGGGGAGCTGTTTTTT. This encodes CASRTGLAGSGELFF.

This clonotype showed up many times. This chain links TRBV12-3 or TRBV12-4 with TRBJ2-7; 8 nucleotides line up with TRBD1. This CDR3 spans 14 amino acids. The V segment lost 6 bases and the J segment 2 bases; nucleotides outside the gene matches: 6. CDR3 amino acids: CASSPDRDTYEQYF. The CDR3 DNA is TGTGCCAGCAGCCCGGACAGGGACACCTACGAGCAGTACTTC.

This clonotype was seen repeatedly, ten times or more. This chain joins TRBV20-1 and TRBJ1-5; the D gene is possibly TRBD1 (5 bases). V shed 2 bases and J shed 2 bases, with 10 bases lying between them. This CDR3 is 14 amino acids long. The germline V gene encodes CDR1 DFQATT and CDR2 SNEGSKA (reference sequence). CDR3 sequence (DNA): TGCAGTGCTAGACAGGGCTATGGCAATCAGCCCCAGCATTTT. This translates into CSARQGYGNQPQHF.